This passage covers 8 T cell receptor beta chains from one sample sequenced in a study of Ad26.COV2.S vaccination and SARS-CoV-2 variants. The treatment was: roughly 20 received Ad26.COV2.S at low or high dose, single or two shots; roughly 5 received placebo; per-sample allocation not given. Following the first vaccine or placebo injection, samples were taken on day 63. TCRdb's copy holds only in-frame clones and misses some; the assay was immunoSEQ multiplex PCR. Seen here are some 480,000 clones, roughly 87% observed once, and the top ten hold 9.5% to 15%. The sample consisted of peripheral blood, taken in a trial of Ad26.COV2.S vaccine versus placebo. Source of these receptors: a person aged 18-60 years who received the Ad26.COV2.S COVID-19 vaccine or a placebo.

The J gene is TRBJ2-7, the V gene TRBV4-1, with D uncertain. Germline V lookup: CDR1 MGHRA, CDR2 YSYEKL. The CDR3 runs to 16 residues. V was clipped by 1 base and J by 3 bases, with 16 bases between them. The CDR3 here is CASSQGRGFGDYEQYF. DNA of the CDR3: TGCGCCAGCAGCCAAGGCCGTGGTTTCGGAGACTACGAGCAGTACTTC.

V is TRBV12-3 or TRBV12-4 and J is TRBJ2-1; 9 bases are shared with TRBD2. After removal of 11 bases from V and 9 bases from J, the junction contained 11 bases not matched to a gene. The CDR3 extends over 13 amino acids. CDR3 DNA sequence: TGTGCCGGTTCTTGGCGGGGGGGGTCTGAGCAGTTCTTC. Residues: CAGSWRGGSEQFF.

This clone has only a few counts. The chain links TRBV7-9 to TRBJ1-2; 7 bases fit TRBD1. This CDR3 is built from 14 residues. V dropped 4 bases and J dropped 7; count of bases not matched to a gene: 9. Germline V lookup: CDR1 SEHNR, CDR2 FQNEAQ (reference sequence). The CDR3 sequence is CASSSGPGDSGYTF. The CDR3 DNA reads as TGTGCCAGCAGCTCAGGGCCCGGGGACAGTGGCTACACCTTC. The full variable domain, rest sourced from reference TRBV7-9 and TRBJ1-2, is DTGVSQNPRHKITKRGQNVTFRCDPISEHNRLYWYRQTLGQGPEFLTYFQNEAQLEKSRLLSDRFSAERPKGSFSTLEIQRTEQGDSAMYLCASSSGPGDSGYTFGSGTRLTVV.

The rearrangement uses TRBV12-3 or TRBV12-4 and TRBJ1-2, with a tentative D call TRBD1 (5 bases). The V end was cut by 6 bases, the J end by 8 bases, with 16 bases between. The CDR3 has 13 residues. The CDR3 loop reads CASSSFPGLGYTF. The DNA for the CDR3 is TGTGCCAGCAGCTCTTTCCCAGGGTTGGGCTACACCTTC.

The chain carries TRBV5-4 and TRBJ1-2; D is uncertain. Trimming stripped 4 bases from V and 0 bases from J, with 7 bases between. The CDR3 is 13 amino acids. CDR1 SGHNT and CDR2 YYREEE come from the germline V gene (reference sequence). CDR3 coding DNA: TGTGCCAGCAGCGACGTTACTAACTATGGCTACACCTTC. Translated: CASSDVTNYGYTF.

The chain employs TRBV18 and TRBJ1-2; 7 nucleotides align to TRBD1. This CDR3 comprises 13 residues. V shed 1 base, J shed 7 bases, and the junction held 3 bases outside the gene matches. Germline CDR1 is KGHSH and CDR2 is LQKENI. The CDR3 protein is CASSPQGARGYTF. The CDR3 DNA sequence: TGTGCCAGCTCACCACAGGGGGCTCGTGGCTACACCTTC.

The chain has TRBV9 and TRBJ1-2; TRBD1 agrees at 8 bases. The CDR3 extends over 14 amino acids. V shed 6 bases and J 6 bases; nucleotides not matched to a gene: 10. The germline V gene encodes CDR1 SGDLS and CDR2 YYNGEE. For the CDR3, the DNA is TGTGCCAGCACCCAGAATCCAGGGGGCCATGGCTACACCTTC. As protein: CASTQNPGGHGYTF.

The chain is built from TRBV6-5 and TRBJ1-6; D gene unclear. Germline V lookup: CDR1 MNHEY, CDR2 SVGAGI. The germline V and J ends were trimmed by 2 bases and 7 bases, with 9 bases remaining between them. This CDR3 spans 14 amino acids. CDR3 loop: CASSYRSGNSPLHF. CDR3 sequence (DNA): TGTGCCAGCAGTTACAGGTCGGGAAATTCACCCCTCCACTTT.